Only one count was recorded for the clone carrying this TCR beta chain. Its specificity is not known. CDR3 length equals 17 residues. V was clipped by 2 bases and J by 2 bases; unmatched bases: 9. CDR1 is KGHSH and CDR2 is LQKENI in the germline V gene. This sample was taken from a study of cytomegalovirus exposure and HLA in healthy donors. Study results and caveats: The tendency of first-cohort TCR clusters to co-occur in the 120 or so validation repertoires emerged from a later analysis. It was about 180 TCR beta chains that were listed as cytomegalovirus-associated.

Only in-frame clones appear in the TCRdb table, and some are missing; sequencing was by immunoSEQ multiplex PCR. The sample carries about 68,000 clones, roughly nine tenths recorded once. The receptor was isolated from a man between 18 and 35 years old in good health and CMV-seronegative. Sequencing input: PBMCs. This chain links TRBV18 with TRBJ2-3; 8 bases are shared with TRBD2. The CDR3 here is CASSPGVGSGNTDTQYF. CDR3 DNA: TGTGCCAGCTCACCAGGGGTCGGTAGCGGGAACACAGATACGCAGTATTTT.